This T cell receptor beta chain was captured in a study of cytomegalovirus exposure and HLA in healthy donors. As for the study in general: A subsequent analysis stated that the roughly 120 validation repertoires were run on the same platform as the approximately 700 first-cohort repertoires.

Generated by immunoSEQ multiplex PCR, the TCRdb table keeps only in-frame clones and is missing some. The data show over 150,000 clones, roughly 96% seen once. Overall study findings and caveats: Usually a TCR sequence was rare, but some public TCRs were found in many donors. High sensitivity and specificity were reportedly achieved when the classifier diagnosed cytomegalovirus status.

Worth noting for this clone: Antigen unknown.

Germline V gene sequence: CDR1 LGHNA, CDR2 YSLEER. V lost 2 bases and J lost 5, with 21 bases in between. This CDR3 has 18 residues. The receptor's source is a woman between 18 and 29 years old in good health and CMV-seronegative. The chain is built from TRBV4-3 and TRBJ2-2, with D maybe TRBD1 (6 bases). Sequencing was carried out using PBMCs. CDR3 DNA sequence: TGCGCCAGCAGCCAATTAAAAGGGGGTGGGGCAGAGACCGGGGAGCTGTTTTTT. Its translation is CASSQLKGGGAETGELFF.